This T cell receptor beta chain was sequenced in a study of T cells in tuberculosis. Looking at the study overall: IGRA-negative adolescents, IGRA-positive adolescents with latent tuberculosis and adults with active tuberculosis formed this South African cohort.

Assay: immunoSEQ multiplex PCR; the TCRdb copy retains only in-frame clones and omits some. Among over 25,000 clones listed, roughly 95% were seen once. The sequenced sample was PBMCs. The receptor comes from a donor aged 10-35 years with latent tuberculosis or without tuberculosis infection.

CDR3 sequence: CASSFRLAGGIGNEQFF. CDR3 bases: TGTGCCAGCAGTTTTAGGTTAGCGGGGGGTATTGGGAATGAGCAGTTCTTC. The chain carries TRBV27 and TRBJ2-1, with 10 positions matching TRBD2. There are 17 residues in the CDR3. Germline values: CDR1 MNHEY, CDR2 SMNVEV (reference sequence). Losses at the gene ends were 3 bases for V and 7 bases for J; bases not matched to a gene: 12.